This T cell receptor (beta chain) is drawn from a study of blood T cell repertoires in COVID-19 (TCRdb year 2020). Regarding the complete study: The collaborator samples originated in the United States, Italy and Spain and spanned the acute and convalescent phases of COVID-19. The prospective study material was composed of cDNA or gDNA derived from T cells, B-cell-depleted T cells, or PBMCs. Subjects who had been exposed to COVID-19, were actively infected with it, or had recovered from it provided the deeply sampled blood TCRbeta repertoires that made up the dataset. A freely available public database, intended as a resource for researchers studying the immune response to SARS-CoV-2, is where the repertoires were released. Samples were obtained from the ongoing ImmuneRACE study (first 160 participants) and from over 1,000 subjects provided by 6 global collaborators. A de-identified subject ID, COVID-19 status, age in years and sex were almost always included in the sample metadata. Where available, HLA class I and class II types were taken from metadata supplied by the sample provider and were not determined by assay-based typing. What the study reported, not specific to this receptor: Clinical and demographic metadata were provided uncurated, with the amount varying by source and participant.

At the junction V is shortened by 0 bases and J by 6 bases, with 12 bases in between. Counted from cysteine to phenylalanine, this CDR3 has 15 amino acids. Just CDR3 DNA is preserved here, 45 bases in frame from base 1. CDR1 and CDR2 were assigned from the germline V gene (reference sequence) as SEHNR and FQNEAQ. Enrolling through a virtual design, the prospective study's participants ranged in age from roughly 18 to 100 years and lived across roughly 24 United States geographic areas. Cohort assignment in the prospective study relied on participant-reported clinical history from a screening survey and a study questionnaire. Recovered participants in ImmuneRACE Cohort 3 were defined as having two consecutive negative NP/OP PCR tests, clearance from a healthcare professional, or resolution of symptoms. Mobile phlebotomists in the prospective study collected whole blood, serum and a nasopharyngeal or oropharyngeal swab from every participant. Participants in the prospective study had the option to provide additional blood draws and questionnaires over a roughly 2-month period. Prospective study blood samples were shipped either frozen or at room temperature before DNA extraction.

TCRbeta CDR3 regions were amplified from genomic DNA by means of the immunoSEQ Assay, a bias-controlled multiplex PCR. The study's processing was this. The number of nucleated cells in each sample was estimated by amplification of reference gene primers within the assay. Sequence reads were collapsed and filtered to measure the absolute abundance of every unique TCRbeta CDR3 rearrangement. For each sample, productive Simpson clonality was calculated by taking the square root of Simpson's diversity index across productive rearrangements. TCRdb retrieved this table from immuneACCESS and kept in-frame rearrangements only. Not all clones are present; in checked studies, unresolved V genes account for under half, and no reason is known for the remainder. The V and J calls and clone size come from that table; D and trimming were worked out from the DNA. The sample profile shows about 300,000 clones; 70% to 90% of them were found once. Clones ranked in the top ten supply 2.2% of the sample.

Comments on this clone: No cognate antigen has been identified for it. Base qualities are not provided; no much larger clone lies one nucleotide away.

The sequenced material came from PBMCs or T cells enriched from blood (not recorded which). The sequence is built from TRBV7-9 and TRBJ1-5; a tentative D match to TRBD1 spans 6 bases. This sequence originates from a man aged 25 to 40 who had recovered from COVID-19. The CDR3 sequence is CASSLAQGPGQPQHF. The nucleotide sequence reads TGTGCCAGCAGCTTAGCTCAGGGGCCGGGTCAGCCCCAGCATTTT. Joined to the reference TRBV7-9 and TRBJ1-5 proteins, this CDR3 gives the full variable domain: DTGVSQNPRHKITKRGQNVTFRCDPISEHNRLYWYRQTLGQGPEFLTYFQNEAQLEKSRLLSDRFSAERPKGSFSTLEIQRTEQGDSAMYLCASSLAQGPGQPQHFGDGTRLSIL.